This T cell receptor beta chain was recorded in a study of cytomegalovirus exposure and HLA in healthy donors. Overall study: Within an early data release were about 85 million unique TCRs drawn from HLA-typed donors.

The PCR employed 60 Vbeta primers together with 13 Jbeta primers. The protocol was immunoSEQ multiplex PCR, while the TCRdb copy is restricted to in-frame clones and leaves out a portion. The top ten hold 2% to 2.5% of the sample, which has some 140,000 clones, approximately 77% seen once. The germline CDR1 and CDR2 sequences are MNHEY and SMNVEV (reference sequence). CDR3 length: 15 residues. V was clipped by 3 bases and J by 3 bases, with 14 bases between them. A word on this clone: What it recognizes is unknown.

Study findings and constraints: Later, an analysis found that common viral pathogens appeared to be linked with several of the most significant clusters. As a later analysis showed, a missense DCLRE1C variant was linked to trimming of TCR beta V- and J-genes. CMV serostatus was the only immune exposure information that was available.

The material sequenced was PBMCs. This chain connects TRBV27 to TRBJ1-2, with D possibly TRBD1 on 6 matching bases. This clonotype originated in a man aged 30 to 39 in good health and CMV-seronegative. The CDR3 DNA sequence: TGTGCCAGCAGTTTCGTCGGGGGGGCTGACTATGGCTACACCTTC. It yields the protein CASSFVGGADYGYTF.